The clone carrying this T cell receptor (beta chain) was seen many times. Antigen: not known. Measured with immunoSEQ multiplex PCR; TCRdb has only the in-frame clones, and not every one. The repertoire consists of tens of thousands of clones, none detected only once. The V gene's germline CDR1 is SEHNR and CDR2 FQNEAQ (reference sequence). Unmatched junction bases numbered 5, after V lost 5 bases and J lost 2 bases. CDR3 size: 14 residues. Treatment was busulfan-fludarabine conditioning, a marrow graft, and cyclophosphamide on days +3 and +4. This specimen comes from a study of T cells after posttransplantation cyclophosphamide. Study results and caveats: Later blood repertoires were often dominated by clones from the donor CD8+ memory compartment. Skin or GI-infiltrating T cells shared few TRB sequences with blood.

The gene calls are TRBV7-9 and TRBJ2-5, with 7 bases aligning to TRBD2. This sample comprised PBMCs, obtained after allogeneic stem cell transplant with posttransplant cyclophosphamide. The receptor comes from a male patient aged 18 to 35 who received an allogeneic stem cell transplant from a related donor, was CMV-positive, and had no GVHD. Certain T cells may be donor cells from the graft. The CDR3 bases are TGTGCCAGCAGCACCCGGGAGGTACAAGAGACCCAGTACTTC. This codes for CASSTREVQETQYF.